This TCR beta chain comes out of a study of T cells in Graves' hyperthyroidism and ophthalmopathy. Unmatched junction bases numbered 12, after V lost 11 bases and J lost 4 bases. Germline-derived CDR1 and CDR2 are SEHNR and FQNEAQ (reference sequence). There are 14 residues in the CDR3. Stable Graves' hyperthyroidism meant no ophthalmopathy progression within 18 months. Uncontrolled infection, other autoimmune disease, pregnancy or lactation led to exclusion. Study observations and caveats: Ophthalmopathy was distinguished from stable hyperthyroidism by 13 V-J signatures. Blood samples included most of the expanded thyroid clonotypes exceeding 0.001.

RNA transcripts served as the template for amplifying TCR beta CDR3 regions. Initially, a first-round RT-PCR of the TCR CDR3 employed the HTBI primer set. Via MiXCR, TCRdb re-called the multiplex PCR reads, giving one row per CDR3 protein. The data show 300,000 or so distinct CDR3 sequences, 21% seen once. Notes on this clonotype: The antigen is undetermined.

Sequences were obtained from blood. The V gene is TRBV7-9, the J gene TRBJ2-5, with 8 positions matching TRBD1. The clonotype was recovered from a woman between 45 and 65 years old with Graves' hyperthyroidism. CDR3 coding DNA: TGTGCCTTAGGGGCAGGGGGCGCTGGAGAGACCCAGTACTTC. Its translation is CALGAGGAGETQYF.